The 5 T cell receptor beta chains below come from one sample, sequenced in a study of blood T cell repertoires in COVID-19. Here immunoSEQ multiplex PCR was the method, and the copy in TCRdb shows in-frame clones only, minus some. This sample has roughly 47,000 clones, with roughly 88% found just once. The sequenced sample consisted of peripheral blood. Receptors were obtained from an elderly woman with COVID-19, enrolled during active disease.

The V gene is TRBV5-1, the J gene TRBJ2-5, with 7 positions matching TRBD1. This CDR3 is 20 amino acids long. V was pared by 4 bases and J by 7 bases, with 28 bases of the junction left unmatched. The germline V gene encodes CDR1 SGHRS and CDR2 YFSETQ. In nucleotides, the CDR3 is TGCGCCAGCAGCGCGACAGGGCTCTGGGCAAATCCTCGCAATATTGGGACCCAGTACTTC. This translates into CASSATGLWANPRNIGTQYF.

The V call is TRBV5-1, the J call TRBJ1-4; tentatively, D is TRBD1 (5 bases). CDR3 length equals 15 residues. Germline CDR1 SGHRS, CDR2 YFSETQ. Deletions cut 4 bases from V and 3 bases from J, with 13 bases between. CDR3 sequence (DNA): TGCGCCAGCAGCACCTCAGGGCGGCCTAATGAAAAACTGTTTTTT. It encodes CASSTSGRPNEKLFF. The whole variable domain, remainder taken from reference TRBV5-1 and TRBJ1-4, is KAGVTQTPRYLIKTRGQQVTLSCSPISGHRSVSWYQQTPGQGLQFLFEYFSETQRNKGNFPGRFSGRQFSNSRSEMNVSTLELGDSALYLCASSTSGRPNEKLFFGSGTQLSVL.

This clone was counted only a few times. The V gene is TRBV7-9, the J gene TRBJ2-1, with 12 positions matching TRBD2. J was trimmed by 9 bases and V by 5 bases; bases with no gene match: 11. Germline V gene lookup returns CDR1 SEHNR and CDR2 FQNEAQ (reference sequence). The CDR3 has 16 amino acids. The CDR3 DNA reads as TGTGCCAGCAGCGCTCGACTAGCGGGAGCTCTCGGTGAGCAGTTCTTC. Encoded protein: CASSARLAGALGEQFF. Based on the CDR3 plus reference TRBV7-9 and TRBJ2-1, the full variable domain is DTGVSQNPRHKITKRGQNVTFRCDPISEHNRLYWYRQTLGQGPEFLTYFQNEAQLEKSRLLSDRFSAERPKGSFSTLEIQRTEQGDSAMYLCASSARLAGALGEQFFGPGTRLTVL.

The rearrangement joins TRBV9 to TRBJ1-5; no reliable D call. The CDR3 length is 17 residues. V was pared by 4 bases and J by 0 bases, with 17 bases between. Per germline, CDR1 SGDLS and CDR2 YYNGEE. As DNA, the CDR3 is TGTGCCAGCAGCTCCCCCGAGGGTTCGTATAGCAATCAGCCCCAGCATTTT. It translates to CASSSPEGSYSNQPQHF.

This chain joins TRBV9 and TRBJ1-2, with D perhaps TRBD1 (5 bases). The CDR3 has 17 amino acids. Trimming pared 5 bases from V and 0 bases from J, leaving 20 bases between. Germline CDR1 reads SGDLS; CDR2 reads YYNGEE. CDR3 region: CASSLSIGGFTNYGYTF. CDR3 DNA sequence: TGTGCCAGCAGTCTTTCGATCGGGGGGTTTACTAACTATGGCTACACCTTC.